This entry describes one TCR beta chain. This record comes from a study of technical replicates of blood from a handful of donors. Some clones are missing from TCRdb's copy, which holds only in-frame ones; the method was immunoSEQ multiplex PCR. The sample contains about 100,000 clones, approximately 96% of which appear only once. The sequencing sample was made of T cells isolated from PBMCs. The source is a human donor in good health.

CDR3 loop: CASSLTPWANNEQFF. Here the CDR3 DNA reads TGCGCCAGCAGCCTAACCCCCTGGGCGAACAATGAGCAGTTCTTC. The genes are TRBV4-1 and TRBJ2-1; unclear D gene. V lost 4 bases to trimming and J lost 5 bases, with 15 bases between them. This CDR3 contains 15 residues. Germline V gives CDR1 MGHRA, CDR2 YSYEKL.